Each of the 7 T cell receptor beta chains below was sequenced from the same sample in a study of T cell responses to AZD1222 COVID-19 vaccine. TCRdb's table, derived via immunoSEQ multiplex PCR, lists solely in-frame clones and lacks some. The table lists about 120,000 clones, 75% to 90% of them singletons, with 2% to 3% in the top ten. The specimen was peripheral blood, collected on day 0 of AZD1222 vaccination. These receptors were taken from an adult in good health.

The gene calls are TRBV2 and TRBJ2-1; 11 bases are shared with TRBD2. The CDR3 is made up of 15 amino acids. Germline V lookup: CDR1 SNHLY, CDR2 FYNNEI. The V segment lost 7 bases and the J segment 2 bases; nucleotides outside the gene matches: 4. CDR3 protein: CASTMGLAAYNEQFF. The DNA of the CDR3 is TGTGCCAGCACTATGGGACTAGCGGCCTACAATGAGCAGTTCTTC.

This chain links TRBV15 with TRBJ1-1, with D uncertain. Germline V lookup: CDR1 LNHNV, CDR2 YYDKDF (reference sequence). This CDR3 has 16 amino acids. Deletions cut 0 bases from V and 1 base from J, with 12 bases between. This chain's CDR3 is CATSRDLGTENTEAFF. CDR3 in DNA: TGTGCCACCAGCAGAGATCTCGGCACAGAGAACACTGAAGCTTTCTTT.

The chain is built from TRBV2 and TRBJ1-1; no clear D gene. Germline loops: CDR1 SNHLY, CDR2 FYNNEI. Trimming removed 10 bases at V and 1 base at J, with 13 bases between. The CDR3 has 13 amino acids. The CDR3 coding sequence is TGTGCCACCTCGATAACACGGAACACTGAAGCTTTCTTT. This gives the protein CATSITRNTEAFF.

The chain links TRBV24-1 to TRBJ2-3, with 8 nucleotides matching TRBD1. This CDR3 is built from 16 residues. Germline V gene sequence: CDR1 KGHDR, CDR2 SFDVKD. V gave up 2 bases and J gave up 3 bases; unmatched junction bases: 6. The CDR3 region has the DNA TGTGCCACCAGTGATTCAGGGCAGGGGGCAACAGATACGCAGTATTTT. Amino acids: CATSDSGQGATDTQYF.

This clone was recorded once. This chain joins TRBV6-4 and TRBJ1-4; D not resolved. There are 19 residues in the CDR3. Germline CDR1 and CDR2: MRHNA and SNTAGT. The V and J ends lost 4 bases and 2 bases respectively, with 23 bases between them. CDR3 sequence reads: CASSGEDGYGGSTNEKLFF. The CDR3, as DNA: TGTGCCAGCAGTGGGGAGGACGGGTATGGAGGGAGCACTAATGAAAAACTGTTTTTT.

V is TRBV29-1 and J is TRBJ2-1, with TRBD1 matching 9 bases. Germline values: CDR1 SQVTM, CDR2 ANQGSEA. V dropped 7 bases and J dropped 2; count of bases not matched to a gene: 6. The CDR3 loop spans 14 amino acids. The CDR3 DNA is TGCAGCGCCGGGGACAGGGAGGCCTACAATGAGCAGTTCTTC. Its protein is CSAGDREAYNEQFF.

V is TRBV12-1 and J is TRBJ1-1; the D call of TRBD1 is as the table states it, not checked on the DNA. TRBV12-1 is described as a pseudogene. The length of the CDR3 is 15 residues. The CDR3 DNA follows: TGTGCCAGCAGCTTTATAGGACAGGGAGGGACTGAAGCTTTCTTT. It specifies CASSFIGQGGTEAFF.